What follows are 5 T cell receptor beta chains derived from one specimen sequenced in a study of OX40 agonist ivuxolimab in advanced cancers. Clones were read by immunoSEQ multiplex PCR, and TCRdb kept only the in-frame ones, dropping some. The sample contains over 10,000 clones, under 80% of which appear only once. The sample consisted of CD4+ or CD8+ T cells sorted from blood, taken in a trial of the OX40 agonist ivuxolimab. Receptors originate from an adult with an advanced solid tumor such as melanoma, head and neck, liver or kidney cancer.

Here the CDR3 DNA reads TGTGCCAGCAGTGAAGGAGGATGGACCGGGGAGCTGTTTTTT. It translates to CASSEGGWTGELFF. V and J are TRBV6-5 and TRBJ2-2, with D perhaps matching TRBD2 (5 bases). This CDR3 region has 14 residues. V was pared by 5 bases and J by 5 bases, with 12 bases between. Germline V gene sequence: CDR1 MNHEY, CDR2 SVGAGI.

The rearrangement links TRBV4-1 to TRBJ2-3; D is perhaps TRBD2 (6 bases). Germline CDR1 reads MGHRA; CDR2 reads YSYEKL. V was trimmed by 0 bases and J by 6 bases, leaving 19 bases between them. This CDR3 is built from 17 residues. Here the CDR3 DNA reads TGCGCCAGCAGCCAAGACCCGGGAGCGGGTTTGTATGATACGCAGTATTTT. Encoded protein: CASSQDPGAGLYDTQYF.

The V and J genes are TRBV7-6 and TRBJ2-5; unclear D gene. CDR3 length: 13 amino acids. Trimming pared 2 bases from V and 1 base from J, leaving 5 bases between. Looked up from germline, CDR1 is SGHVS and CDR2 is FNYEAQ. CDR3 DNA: TGTGCCAGCAGCTTACGCCTCCAAGAGACCCAGTACTTC. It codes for CASSLRLQETQYF.

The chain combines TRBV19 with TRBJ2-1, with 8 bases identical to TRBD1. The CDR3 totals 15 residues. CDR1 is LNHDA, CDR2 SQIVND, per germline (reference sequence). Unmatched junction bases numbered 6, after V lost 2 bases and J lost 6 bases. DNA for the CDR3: TGTGCCAGTAGTATAATGGAGGACAGGGCCAATGAGCAGTTCTTC. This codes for CASSIMEDRANEQFF.

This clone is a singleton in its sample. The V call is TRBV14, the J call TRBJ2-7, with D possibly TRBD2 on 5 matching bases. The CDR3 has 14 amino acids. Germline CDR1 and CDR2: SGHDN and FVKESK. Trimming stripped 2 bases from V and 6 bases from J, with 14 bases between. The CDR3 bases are TGTGCCAGCAGCCAAAAGGTAGCGCTCGGCGAGCAGTACTTC. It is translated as CASSQKVALGEQYF.